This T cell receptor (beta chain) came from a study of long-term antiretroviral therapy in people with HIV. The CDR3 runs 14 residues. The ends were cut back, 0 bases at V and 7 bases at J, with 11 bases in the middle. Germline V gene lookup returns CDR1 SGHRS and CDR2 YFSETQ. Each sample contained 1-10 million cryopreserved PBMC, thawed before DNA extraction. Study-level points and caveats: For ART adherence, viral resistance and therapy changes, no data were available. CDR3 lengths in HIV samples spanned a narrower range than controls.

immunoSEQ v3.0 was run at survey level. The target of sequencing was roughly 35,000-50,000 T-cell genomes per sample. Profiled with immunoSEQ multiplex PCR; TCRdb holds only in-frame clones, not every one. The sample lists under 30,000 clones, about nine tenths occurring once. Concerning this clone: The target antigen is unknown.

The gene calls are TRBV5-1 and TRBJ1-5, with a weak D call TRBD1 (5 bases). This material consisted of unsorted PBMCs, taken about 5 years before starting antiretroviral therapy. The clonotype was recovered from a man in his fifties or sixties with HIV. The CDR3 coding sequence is TGCGCCAGCAGCTTGGTCGTAGGGGAGCAGCCCCAGCATTTT. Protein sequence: CASSLVVGEQPQHF.